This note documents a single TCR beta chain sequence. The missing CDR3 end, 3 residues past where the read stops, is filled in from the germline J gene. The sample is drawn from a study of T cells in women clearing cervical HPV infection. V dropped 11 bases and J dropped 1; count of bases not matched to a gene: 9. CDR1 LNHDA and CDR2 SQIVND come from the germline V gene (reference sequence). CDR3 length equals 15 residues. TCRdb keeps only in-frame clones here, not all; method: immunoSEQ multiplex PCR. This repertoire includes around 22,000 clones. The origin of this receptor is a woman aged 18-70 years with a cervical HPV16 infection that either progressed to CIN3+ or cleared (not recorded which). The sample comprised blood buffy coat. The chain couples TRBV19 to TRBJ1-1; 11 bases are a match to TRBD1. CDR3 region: CACSGTGGQNTEAFF. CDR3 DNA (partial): TGTGCCTGCTCCGGGACAGGGGGGCAGAACACTGAA.